The present T cell receptor beta chain was sequenced within a study of shared clonotypes between healthy human individuals. Study background: The study enrolled a couple of women and three men aged 18 to 49. Three CD4 naive, three CD4 memory, two CD8 naive and one CD8 memory plate were used per donor. Whole-study results and caveats: Limitation of the genetic and exposure-history diversity represented came from the few donors. Clonotype sharing among donors likely depends on sequencing depth.

Comments on this clone: Its matching antigen is unknown.

Sequenced by immunoSEQ multiplex PCR; TCRdb stores in-frame clones only, minus some. Of approximately 2,000,000 clones listed, just over 90% are singletons. As defined, naive CD8 cells were CD45RO-negative and positively selected for CCR7, with terminally differentiated effector memory CD45RA+ cells excluded. The receptor was derived from a young man in good health. Some clones in this sample may be carry-over from other donors' samples. What was sequenced was naive CD8+ T cells from PBMCs.

CDR3: CASSPTSTGRTYEQYF. Here the CDR3 DNA reads TGTGCCAGCAGCCCAACCTCGACAGGGAGAACCTACGAGCAGTACTTC. The chain has TRBV7-6 and TRBJ2-7, with 7 bases fitting TRBD1. The CDR3 is 16 residues long. Germline CDR1 reads SGHVS; CDR2 reads FNYEAQ. Losses at the gene ends were 5 bases for V and 2 bases for J; bases not matched to a gene: 12.